The entry that follows covers one T cell receptor (beta chain) sequence. Its antigen is not identified. Produced via immunoSEQ multiplex PCR; TCRdb's table is partial and in-frame only. The profile covers 30,000 to 40,000 clones, with around four fifths appearing a single time and around 21% taken by the ten largest. The data were taken from a study of CD4 T cells in relation to SARS-CoV-2 and coronaviruses. About the research overall: ViraFEST: approximately 10-day antigen culture of PBMCs, then TCR beta CDR3 sequencing. Shared crossreactive spike epitopes were mapped to their HLA restriction. Study-wide results and caveats: In roughly 65% of donors, memory CD4+ clonotypes crossrecognized SARS-CoV-2 and at least one common cold coronavirus spike.

This CDR3 spans 13 amino acids. CDR1 and CDR2 from the germline V gene are SGHTA and FQGNSA. V lost 5 bases and J lost 7; bases outside the gene matches: 7. This clonotype was obtained from an adult with COVID-19. V and J are TRBV7-2 and TRBJ1-2; 7 bases line up with TRBD1. Sequenced material: memory CD4+ T cells from PBMCs, cultured in vitro. Here the CDR3 reads CASSQGQELGYTF. The DNA for the CDR3 is TGTGCCAGCAGCCAAGGACAGGAACTTGGCTACACCTTC.